This T cell receptor beta chain was found in a study of T cell changes during pregnancy in multiple sclerosis. Using immunoSEQ multiplex PCR, the repertoire was profiled, and TCRdb retains in-frame clones only, with some absent. The sample holds more than 20,000 clones; about nine tenths are singletons and the top ten take roughly 0.59%. This receptor was identified in a female donor in good health, enrolled as a control in a pregnancy study. This specimen consisted of CD4+ T cells from peripheral blood mononuclear cells, obtained after pregnancy.

Here the CDR3 DNA reads TGTGCCAGCAGCTTCGGACTAGCGGGAGTAGATGAGCAGTTCTTC. Translated, it gives CASSFGLAGVDEQFF. The chain recombines TRBV11-3 with TRBJ2-1; TRBD2 matches at 13 bases. Germline-derived CDR1 and CDR2 are SGHNT and YENEEA. This CDR3 has 15 amino acids. J was trimmed by 8 bases and V by 3 bases; bases with no gene match: 4.